The 24 T cell receptor beta chains below come from one sample, sequenced in a study of blood T cell repertoires in COVID-19. Clones were sequenced by immunoSEQ multiplex PCR, and TCRdb holds only the in-frame ones, with some missing. The sample has roughly 140,000 clones, 87% seen once. What was sequenced was peripheral blood. The receptors originated from a woman aged 40 to 49 with acute or convalescent COVID-19.

The J gene is TRBJ1-2, the V gene TRBV6-5; 9 bases are a match to TRBD1. The CDR3 loop spans 13 amino acids. V was clipped by 8 bases and J by 6 bases; unmatched bases: 7. The V gene's germline CDR1 is MNHEY and CDR2 SVGAGI. Written as DNA, the CDR3 is TGTGCCAGCCGACCCGGGACAGGGAATGGCTACACCTTC. Amino acid sequence: CASRPGTGNGYTF.

This chain joins TRBV6-1 and TRBJ2-7; D gene unclear. The V gene's germline CDR1 is MNHNS and CDR2 SASEGT. This CDR3 is 14 amino acids long. Trimming left V 1 base short and J 0 bases short, with 7 bases between. DNA of the CDR3: TGTGCCAGCAGTGAAGGGCAGGTCTCCTACGAGCAGTACTTC. Amino acid sequence: CASSEGQVSYEQYF.

This clone occurred a few times. V and J are TRBV6-2 or TRBV6-3 and TRBJ1-2, with a possible D match to TRBD1 (5 bases). Trimming shortened V by 2 bases and J by 8 bases, and 15 bases separated the two germline ends. The CDR3 has 14 amino acids. Germline CDR1 and CDR2: MNHEY and SVGEGT. The CDR3 DNA reads TGTGCCAGCAGTTACGGAGGGGCCCCGGCGGGCTACACCTTC. Its translation: CASSYGGAPAGYTF.

CDR3 in DNA: TGTGCCAGCAGCTTAGCTAGCTACACAGATACGCAGTATTTT. Translating it yields CASSLASYTDTQYF. The chain employs TRBV11-2 and TRBJ2-3; a possible D gene is TRBD2 (5 bases). There are 14 residues in the CDR3. Germline lookup yields CDR1 SGHAT and CDR2 FQNNGV. V lost 1 base and J 2 bases, leaving 7 bases between the germline ends.

This chain links TRBV7-3 with TRBJ2-1; D is ambiguous. Germline-derived CDR1 and CDR2 are SGHTA and FQGTGA. Trimming stripped 5 bases from V and 0 bases from J, with 8 bases between. The CDR3 runs to 14 residues. The CDR3 coding sequence is TGTGCCAGCAGCCCCCAGGACTCCTACAATGAGCAGTTCTTC. It codes for CASSPQDSYNEQFF.

The CDR3, as DNA: TGTGCCAGCAGTTATGACAGACAGGCGCCTTCATACGAGCAGTACTTC. Its translation: CASSYDRQAPSYEQYF. This chain links TRBV6-6 with TRBJ2-7; a weak D match, TRBD1 (6 bases). The V gene's germline CDR1 is MNHNY and CDR2 SVGAGI (reference sequence). Deletions cut 3 bases from V and 4 bases from J, with 19 bases between. This CDR3 has 16 amino acids.

The rearrangement joins TRBV12-3 or TRBV12-4 to TRBJ1-4; D is ambiguous. The CDR3 covers 13 residues. Trimming shortened V by 3 bases and J by 7 bases, and 9 bases separated the two germline ends. The CDR3 is CASSFSTVEKLFF. The CDR3 coding sequence is TGTGCCAGCAGTTTTAGTACAGTTGAAAAACTGTTTTTT.

V usage is TRBV7-3 and J usage is TRBJ2-3, with a tentative D call TRBD1 (6 bases). The CDR3 loop spans 13 amino acids. Germline CDR1 and CDR2: SGHTA and FQGTGA. The ends were cut back, 6 bases at V and 2 bases at J, with 9 bases in the middle. The CDR3 protein is CASRAGVTDTQYF. The DNA for the CDR3 is TGTGCCAGCAGGGCAGGGGTCACAGATACGCAGTATTTT.

The V call is TRBV6-2 or TRBV6-3, the J call TRBJ1-5; possible D gene TRBD1, 5 bases. Trimming took off 3 bases at V and 3 bases at J, with 12 bases between the two ends. Germline CDR1 MNHEY, CDR2 SVGEGT. The CDR3 sequence is 15 residues long. The CDR3 nucleotides read TGTGCCAGCAGTTATTATCAGGGATTCAATCAGCCCCAGCATTTT. The encoded protein is CASSYYQGFNQPQHF.

This chain joins TRBV20-1 and TRBJ2-5; D unclear. Germline V gene lookup returns CDR1 DFQATT and CDR2 SNEGSKA (reference sequence). CDR3 length: 11 residues. V gave up 3 bases and J gave up 3 bases, with 5 bases separating them. CDR3 coding DNA: TGCAGTGCTAGCCCCAAAGAGACCCAGTACTTC. Translation: CSASPKETQYF.

This chain joins TRBV5-6 and TRBJ1-6, with 11 bases identical to TRBD1. V dropped 7 bases and J dropped 7; count of bases not matched to a gene: 4. The CDR3 is 14 residues long. Germline assignment: CDR1 SGHDT and CDR2 YYEEEE. As DNA, the CDR3 is TGTGCCAGCCGGACAGGGGGCTTCAATTCACCCCTCCACTTT. It translates to CASRTGGFNSPLHF.

This sequence joins TRBV11-2 and TRBJ1-6; the D is unclear. Trimming shortened V by 3 bases and J by 6 bases, and 9 bases separated the two germline ends. The length of the CDR3 is 14 residues. Per the germline V gene, CDR1 is SGHAT and CDR2 is FQNNGV. CDR3 sequence: CASSFGGFNSPLHF. As DNA, the CDR3 is TGTGCCAGCAGCTTTGGAGGGTTTAATTCACCCCTCCACTTT.

The chain carries TRBV30 and TRBJ1-4; D not resolved. Germline CDR1 reads GTSNPN; CDR2 reads SVGIG (reference sequence). V was cut by 1 base and J by 0 bases, with 9 bases left in between. The CDR3 runs 15 residues. CDR3 sequence: CAWSAYSATNEKLFF. CDR3 in DNA: TGTGCCTGGAGTGCCTATAGTGCAACTAATGAAAAACTGTTTTTT.

V gene TRBV5-4 combines with J gene TRBJ1-2; the D is unclear. The CDR3 contains 12 residues. Trimming removed 0 bases at V and 6 bases at J, with 6 bases between. Germline CDR1 reads SGHNT; CDR2 reads YYREEE (reference sequence). As DNA, the CDR3 is TGTGCCAGCAGCTTGGCGGAGGATGGCTACACCTTC. Translation: CASSLAEDGYTF. The variable domain in full, completed from reference TRBV5-4 and TRBJ1-2, reads ETGVTQSPTHLIKTRGQQVTLRCSSQSGHNTVSWYQQALGQGPQFIFQYYREEENGRGNFPPRFSGLQFPNYSSELNVNALELDDSALYLCASSLAEDGYTFGSGTRLTVV.

The V call is TRBV28, the J call TRBJ1-4; D unclear. V was shortened by 3 bases and J by 6 bases, with 5 bases between the two germline ends. CDR1 is MDHEN and CDR2 is SYDVKM in the germline V gene. This CDR3 spans 12 amino acids. The chain's CDR3 is CASSLRYEKLFF. The CDR3 DNA is TGTGCCAGCAGTTTGCGGTATGAAAAACTGTTTTTT. The full variable domain, in which reference TRBV28 and TRBJ1-4 provide the parts outside the CDR3, is DVKVTQSSRYLVKRTGEKVFLECVQDMDHENMFWYRQDPGLGLRLIYFSYDVKMKEKGDIPEGYSVSREKKERFSLILESASTNQTSMYLCASSLRYEKLFFGSGTQLSVL.

The chain combines TRBV7-2 with TRBJ2-7; TRBD1 matches 9 bases. CDR1 and CDR2 from the germline V gene are SGHTA and FQGNSA. CDR3 length: 15 residues. The J segment lost 6 bases and the V segment lost 4 bases, leaving 10 bases of the junction unmatched. The CDR3 DNA reads as TGTGCCAGCAGCTCCCCCGGGACAGGGCGCACCGAGCAGTACTTC. Its translation is CASSSPGTGRTEQYF.

The chain combines TRBV28 with TRBJ1-4; D gene unclear. CDR1 MDHEN and CDR2 SYDVKM come from the germline V gene. V shed 6 bases and J shed 7 bases, with 9 bases lying between them. CDR3 size: 12 residues. The CDR3 spells CASSRGSEKLFF. CDR3 nucleotide sequence: TGTGCCAGCAGCCGGGGTAGTGAAAAACTGTTTTTT. Using reference TRBV28 and TRBJ1-4 for the parts outside the CDR3, the full variable domain is DVKVTQSSRYLVKRTGEKVFLECVQDMDHENMFWYRQDPGLGLRLIYFSYDVKMKEKGDIPEGYSVSREKKERFSLILESASTNQTSMYLCASSRGSEKLFFGSGTQLSVL.

The V call is TRBV4-1, the J call TRBJ1-5, with a possible D match to TRBD1 (6 bases). The CDR3 sequence is 15 residues long. V was pared by 0 bases and J by 7 bases, with 13 bases between. The germline V gene encodes CDR1 MGHRA and CDR2 YSYEKL. The CDR3 sequence is CASSQDYQGRQPQHF. CDR3 nucleotide sequence: TGCGCCAGCAGCCAAGATTACCAGGGGAGACAGCCCCAGCATTTT.

This rearrangement joins TRBV11-1 to TRBJ1-6, with a tentative D call TRBD1 (6 bases). The CDR3 has 14 residues. Trimming removed 3 bases from V and 15 bases from J, with 18 bases in between. Germline CDR1 SGHAT, CDR2 FQDESV (reference sequence). The CDR3: CASSLRTAASGLHF. CDR3 DNA: TGTGCCAGCAGCTTGAGGACAGCGGCTTCAGGCCTCCACTTT. Complete variable domain (other parts from reference TRBV11-1 and TRBJ1-6): EAEVAQSPRYKITEKSQAVAFWCDPISGHATLYWYRQILGQGPELLVQFQDESVVDDSQLPKDRFSAERLKGVDSTLKIQPAELGDSAMYLCASSLRTAASGLHFGNGTRLTVT.

The count of this clone is one. DNA of the CDR3: TGTGCCAGCAGCCCGGCCGCGGGGGGGCCGGGGAATGAGCAGTTCTTC. This gives the protein CASSPAAGGPGNEQFF. This chain joins TRBV7-9 and TRBJ2-1; 9 positions match TRBD2. After removal of 5 bases from V and 7 bases from J, the junction contained 12 bases not matched to a gene. The germline V gene encodes CDR1 SEHNR and CDR2 FQNEAQ (reference sequence). This CDR3 contains 16 residues.

V and J are TRBV28 and TRBJ1-2, with a weak D call TRBD1 (5 bases). The CDR3 has 12 residues. Germline V gene sequence: CDR1 MDHEN, CDR2 SYDVKM. Trimming cost V 5 bases and J 5 bases, with 9 bases left between them. The CDR3 here is CASSRQSYGYTF. DNA of the CDR3: TGTGCCAGCAGTCGACAGTCTTATGGCTACACCTTC.

This clone was seen once. The chain couples TRBV29-1 to TRBJ1-4; no clear D. Germline CDR1 reads SQVTM; CDR2 reads ANQGSEA. With 8 bases removed from V and 4 bases from J, the gap between germline ends came to 8 bases. This CDR3 comprises 11 residues. The CDR3 loop is CSLRSNEKLFF. The CDR3, as DNA: TGCAGCCTTCGGAGTAATGAAAAACTGTTTTTT.

The gene calls are TRBV6-6 and TRBJ1-6; 8 bases line up with TRBD1. The junction had 12 bases not matched to a gene; V was cut back by 7 bases and J by 13 bases. The V gene's germline CDR1 is MNHNY and CDR2 SVGAGI (reference sequence). This CDR3 is 14 amino acids long. The CDR3 DNA is TGTGCCAGCAATAGAGACAGGGGAGATCCGCCCCTCCACTTT. Its protein is CASNRDRGDPPLHF.

The gene calls are TRBV7-2 and TRBJ2-7; 8 positions match TRBD2. The V gene end was trimmed by 7 bases and the J gene end by 2 bases; junction bases not matched to a gene: 10. CDR3 length equals 15 residues. Germline V gene sequence: CDR1 SGHTA, CDR2 FQGNSA. In nucleotides, the CDR3 is TGTGCCAGCACCCGGGGGGGCCTGGAGACCTACGAGCAGTACTTC. This translates into CASTRGGLETYEQYF.